This T cell receptor beta chain emerged from a study of blood T cells in healthy people across ages (dated by TCRdb to about 2015). Notes on the research overall: In model experiments, roughly one uniquely barcoded TCR beta cDNA molecule per two T cells was captured by template switching. The study measured age-related changes in TCR beta repertoire diversity using deep sequencing normalized with unique cDNA molecular identifiers. The study analyzed two additional independent replicas of 1 million unique cDNA reads from the same blood draw for two donors, one aged 18 to 29 and one aged 80 or older. The donors were split into four age groups: young (average 16 years), middle-aged (more than 35), aged (around 67) and long-lived (over 75). To avoid experimental bias, donors of different ages were randomly spread across the sequencing lanes. What the authors observed across the whole study: Compared with the aged group, the long-lived group had more naive CD4+ T cells, fewer expanded clones and increased TCR diversity, a pattern suggesting age selection. Conclusive comparison of naive and antigen-experienced compartments was prevented by the profiling of bulk unsorted PBMCs. Total diversity estimates from one million sequenced T cells were considered lower bounds and underestimates. There was a strong correlation between observed TCR beta diversity and the percentage of naive T cells measured by flow cytometry. Observed TCR beta diversity per million T cells fell roughly linearly with age, and a significant reduction was already apparent by age around 39. Because donor CMV infection status was unknown, age-related changes in expanded clonotypes were potentially confounded.

The donors were about 40 Caucasian individuals from Russia, aged 6 to 90 years, who were systemically healthy. Each donor gave around 9.5 milliliters of peripheral blood, collected into EDTA-treated Vacutainer tubes. Ficoll-Paque density-gradient centrifugation was used to isolate PBMCs, with at least 6.5 million per sample. Total RNA, at least 5 micrograms per sample, was extracted from PBMCs with Trizol reagent. The percentages of naive CD45RAhigh/CD27high T cells were determined by flow cytometry on a PBMC aliquot from every donor. This clonotype appeared a few times. The antigen this receptor binds is unknown. Base qualities are missing; no much larger clone stands one base away. The germline V gene (reference sequence) specifies PRHDT as CDR1 and FYEKMQ as CDR2. From the cysteine up to the phenylalanine, the CDR3 has a length of 17 residues. The only DNA kept is the CDR3, 51 bases in frame from the first base. At the junction V is shortened by 4 bases and J by 4 bases; bases outside the gene matches: 12.

The library was obtained by 5' RACE. A second PCR of 7 to 11 cycles was performed with a sample-barcoded 5' primer and a J-beta primer mix. Each TCR beta cDNA molecule received a unique molecular identifier from a template-switch 5' adaptor carrying 12 random nucleotides. At least 2.5 million CDR3-containing paired-end reads were obtained from each sample. First-strand cDNA synthesis was performed from all RNA using the Mint cDNA synthesis kit, with priming by a TRBC-specific oligonucleotide. Following uracil-DNA glycosylase treatment, all cDNA underwent a first 18-cycle PCR with the universal primers M1SS and BC2_uni_R. Per the source publication's procedure: Normalization of each sample was performed by random selection of 1 million high-quality reads, each carrying a distinct molecular identifier. Instead of being binned into consensus sequences, reads with shared molecular identifiers were discarded. MiTCR, with a Q25 quality threshold and the strictest error-elimination algorithm, was used for CDR3 identification, clonotype clustering and error correction. A nonparametric unseen species model using Euler transformation provided a lower-bound estimate of total TCR beta diversity. TCRdb trimmed the raw reads at Q25, called clones with MiXCR and kept productive beta chains. CDR3 protein duplicates are merged, each entry listing the most common genes and DNA. The V and J calls reflect TCRdb's pipeline rather than the authors' work. The sample table shows over 1,500,000 distinct CDR3 sequences, and 35% to 50% are seen once. The top ten clonotypes cover 23% of the sample.

The sequencing input was blood. This sequence uses TRBV13 and TRBJ2-7; a stretch of 11 junction bases matches TRBD2. The TCR sequence derives from a human donor in good health. The DNA sequence follows: TGTGCCAGCAGCTCCGCAGGACTAGCGGGTCATGTATACGAGCAGTACTTC. The encoded protein is CASSSAGLAGHVYEQYF.